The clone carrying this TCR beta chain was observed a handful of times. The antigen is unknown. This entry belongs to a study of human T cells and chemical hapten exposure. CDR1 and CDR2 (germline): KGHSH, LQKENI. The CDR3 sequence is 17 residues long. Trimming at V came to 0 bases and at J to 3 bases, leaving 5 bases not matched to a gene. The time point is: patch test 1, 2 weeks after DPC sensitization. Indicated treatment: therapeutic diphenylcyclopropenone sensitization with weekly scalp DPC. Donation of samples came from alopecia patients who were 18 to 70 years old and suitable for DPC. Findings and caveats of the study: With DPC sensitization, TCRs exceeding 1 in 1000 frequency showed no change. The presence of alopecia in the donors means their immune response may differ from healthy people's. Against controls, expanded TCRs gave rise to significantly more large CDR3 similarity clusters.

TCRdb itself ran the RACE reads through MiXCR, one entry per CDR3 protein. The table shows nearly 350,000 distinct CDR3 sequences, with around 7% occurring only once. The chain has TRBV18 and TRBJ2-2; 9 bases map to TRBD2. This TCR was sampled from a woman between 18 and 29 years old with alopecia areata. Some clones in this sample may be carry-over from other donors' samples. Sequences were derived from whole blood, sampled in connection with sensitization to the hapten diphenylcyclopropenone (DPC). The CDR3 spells CASSPPLAGRYTGELFF. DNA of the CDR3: TGTGCCAGCTCACCACCCCTAGCGGGGAGATACACCGGGGAGCTGTTTTTT.